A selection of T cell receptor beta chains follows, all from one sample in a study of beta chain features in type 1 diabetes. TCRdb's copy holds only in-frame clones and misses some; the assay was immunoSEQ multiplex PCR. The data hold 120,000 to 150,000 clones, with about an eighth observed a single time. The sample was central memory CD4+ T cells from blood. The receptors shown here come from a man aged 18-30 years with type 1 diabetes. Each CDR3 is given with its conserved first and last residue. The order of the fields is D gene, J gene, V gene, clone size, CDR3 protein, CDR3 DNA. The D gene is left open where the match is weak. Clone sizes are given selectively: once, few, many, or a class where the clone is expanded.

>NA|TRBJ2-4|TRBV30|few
CAWSVGTAGLAKNIQYF
TGTGCCTGGAGTGTAGGGACAGCGGGTTTAGCCAAAAACATTCAGTACTTC
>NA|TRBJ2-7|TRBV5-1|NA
CASSLRGTSYEQYF
TGCGCCAGCAGCTTGCGAGGGACCTCCTACGAGCAGTACTTC
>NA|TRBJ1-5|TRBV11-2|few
CASSLFGSSNQPQHF
TGTGCCAGCAGCTTATTTGGCAGTTCTAATCAGCCCCAGCATTTT
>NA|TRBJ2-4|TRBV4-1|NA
CASSQDSEEIAKNIQYF
TGCGCCAGCAGCCAAGATAGCGAGGAGATAGCCAAAAACATTCAGTACTTC
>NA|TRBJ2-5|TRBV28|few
CASSRQETQYF
TGTGCCAGCAGTAGGCAAGAGACCCAGTACTTC
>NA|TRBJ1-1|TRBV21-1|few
CASSNQGADTEAFF
TGTGCCAGCAGCAACCAGGGGGCAGACACTGAAGCTTTCTTT
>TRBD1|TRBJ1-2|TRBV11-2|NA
CASSQIRDRGRCTF
TGTGCCAGCAGCCAAATCCGGGACAGGGGGCGTTGCACCTTC
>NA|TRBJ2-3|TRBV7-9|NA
CASSPRQATDTQYF
TGTGCCAGCAGCCCTCGACAAGCCACAGATACGCAGTATTTT
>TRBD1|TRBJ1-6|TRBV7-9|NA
CASSLGMSKDRGTSPLHF
TGTGCCAGCAGCTTAGGGATGAGCAAGGACAGGGGTACTTCACCCCTCCACTTT
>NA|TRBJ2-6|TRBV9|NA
CASSYRVSSSNSGANVLTF
TGTGCCAGCAGCTACAGGGTTTCCTCGTCTAACTCTGGGGCCAACGTCCTGACTTTC
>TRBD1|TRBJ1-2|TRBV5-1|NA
CASSIARQGNGYTF
TGCGCCAGCAGCATAGCAAGACAGGGCAATGGCTACACCTTC
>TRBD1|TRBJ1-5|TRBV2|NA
CASSIGTANQPQHF
TGTGCCAGCAGTATAGGGACAGCGAATCAGCCCCAGCATTTT
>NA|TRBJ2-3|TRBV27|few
CASSPNTDTQYF
TGTGCCAGCAGCCCAAACACAGATACGCAGTATTTT
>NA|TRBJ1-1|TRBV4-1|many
CASSQEPGRNTEAFF
TGCGCCAGCAGCCAAGAGCCGGGAAGGAACACTGAAGCTTTCTTT
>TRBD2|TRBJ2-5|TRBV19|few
CASSSWRGQETQYF
TGTGCCAGTAGCTCCTGGCGGGGGCAAGAGACCCAGTACTTC
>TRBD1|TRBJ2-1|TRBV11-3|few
CASSRQGVYDEQFF
TGTGCCAGCAGCAGACAGGGAGTATACGATGAGCAGTTCTTC
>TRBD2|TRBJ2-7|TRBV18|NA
CASSRSSGGPYEQYF
TGTGCCAGCTCCCGATCTAGCGGGGGCCCCTACGAGCAGTACTTC
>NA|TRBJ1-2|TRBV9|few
CASSLLTDSYGYTF
TGTGCCAGCAGCTTACTGACCGATTCCTACGGCTACACCTTC
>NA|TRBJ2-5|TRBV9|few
CASSVGLNQETQYF
TGTGCCAGCAGCGTAGGACTGAACCAAGAGACCCAGTACTTC
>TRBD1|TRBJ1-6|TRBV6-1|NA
CASGPQGQGFSPLHF
TGTGCCAGCGGCCCCCAGGGACAGGGGTTTTCACCCCTCCACTTT
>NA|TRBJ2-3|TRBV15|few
CATSRETGAITDTQYF
TGTGCCACCAGCAGAGAAACGGGGGCCATCACAGATACGCAGTATTTT
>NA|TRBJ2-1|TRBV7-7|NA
CASSSGLPGGEQFF
TGTGCTAGCAGCTCGGGACTTCCTGGGGGTGAGCAGTTCTTC
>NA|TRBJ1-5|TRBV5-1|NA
CASSLAGQEHQPQHF
TGCGCCAGCAGCTTGGCCGGGCAGGAACATCAGCCCCAGCATTTT
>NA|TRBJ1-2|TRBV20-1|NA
CSASLREGYTF
TGCAGTGCTAGTCTTCGGGAGGGCTACACCTTC
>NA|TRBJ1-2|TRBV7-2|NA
CASSLSAGPYGYTF
TGTGCCAGCAGCTTAAGCGCAGGGCCCTATGGCTACACCTTC
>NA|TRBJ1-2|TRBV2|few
CASSELGGDNYGYTF
TGTGCCAGCAGTGAATTGGGGGGCGATAACTATGGCTACACCTTC